This entry lists 18 T cell receptor beta chains sequenced from one sample in a study of T cells expressing NK-cell markers. TCRdb re-analyzed the 5' RACE reads; it lists each CDR3 protein once, without DNA. This table holds about 430,000 distinct CDR3 sequences. The specimen sequenced was blood T cells: a sorted CD56 or NKG2C T cell subset, CD4+ or CD8+ T cells, or bulk PBMC T cells (not recorded which). Every receptor here comes from a woman aged 45-65 years in good health.

This sequence joins TRBV5-1 and TRBJ2-2; TCRdb names TRBD1, which stays unverified in the absence of DNA. This CDR3 region has 15 residues. Germline loops: CDR1 SGHRS, CDR2 YFSETQ. CDR3 residues: CASTFRVGDTGELFF.

V usage is TRBV7-2 and J usage is TRBJ1-2; the D gene TCRdb calls, TRBD1, cannot be checked with no DNA. The CDR3 covers 13 residues. The germline gives CDR1 SGHTA, CDR2 FQGNSA. The CDR3 spells CASSPGPDYGYTF.

The chain links TRBV5-1 to TRBJ2-5; lacking DNA, the TRBD2 call made by TCRdb goes unchecked. The CDR3 loop spans 15 amino acids. CDR1 SGHRS and CDR2 YFSETQ come from the germline V gene. The CDR3 sequence is CASRASGRAEETQYF.

This chain uses TRBV10-3 with TRBJ2-1; checking the TCRdb D call of TRBD2 is not possible without DNA. The CDR3 loop spans 13 amino acids. Germline-derived CDR1 and CDR2 are ENHRY and SYGVKD. The CDR3 spells CATGLAGPNEQFF.

The chain carries TRBV6-2 or TRBV6-3 and TRBJ2-3. Germline CDR1 and CDR2: MNHEY and SVGEGT. The CDR3 extends over 11 amino acids. The chain's CDR3 is CASSYGDTQYF.

The chain uses TRBV20-1 and TRBJ1-1. Germline-derived CDR1 and CDR2 are DFQATT and SNEGSKA (reference sequence). The CDR3 has 12 amino acids. The chain's CDR3 is CSARDQTASAFF.

This chain joins TRBV7-6 and TRBJ2-5; TCRdb's D call of TRBD1 is untestable without DNA. This CDR3 comprises 14 residues. From germline, CDR1 is SGHVS and CDR2 FNYEAQ. This chain's CDR3 is CASSFTGSGETQYF.

V gene TRBV29-1 combines with J gene TRBJ1-2; the TCRdb D gene call, TRBD1, has no DNA to confirm it. Germline lookup yields CDR1 SQVTM and CDR2 ANQGSEA. CDR3 length: 12 amino acids. CDR3 in amino acids: CSVGTGSYGYTF.

The rearrangement joins TRBV5-5 to TRBJ1-5; TCRdb names TRBD1, which stays unverified in the absence of DNA. Germline-derived CDR1 and CDR2 are SGHKS and YYEKEE (reference sequence). There are 17 residues in the CDR3. CDR3 region: CASSLMTGGNLNQPQHF.

This chain joins TRBV29-1 and TRBJ2-1; TCRdb's D call of TRBD2 is untestable without DNA. Germline V CDR1 and CDR2: SQVTM, ANQGSEA. This CDR3 is 14 amino acids long. This CDR3 reads CSVASGRIDNEQFF.

The gene calls are TRBV12-3 or TRBV12-4 and TRBJ1-1; TCRdb picks TRBD1, but there is no DNA to check that call. The CDR3 is 16 amino acids. CDR3 sequence: CASSPGQGRGATEAFF.

V usage is TRBV3-1 and J usage is TRBJ2-1; TCRdb outputs TRBD1, but without DNA this stays unchecked. Germline lookup yields CDR1 LGHDT and CDR2 YNNKEL (reference sequence). The CDR3 length is 16 residues. The CDR3 here is CASSQVSSGRYNEQFF.

The chain has TRBV2 and TRBJ2-4; without DNA, the TCRdb call of TRBD1 cannot be checked. The germline V gene encodes CDR1 SNHLY and CDR2 FYNNEI. The CDR3 consists of 20 residues. CDR3 region: CATPRGFGIGSNLAKNIQYF.

The chain employs TRBV7-8 and TRBJ2-3; TCRdb names TRBD1, which stays unverified in the absence of DNA. Germline CDR1 reads SGHVS; CDR2 reads FQNEAQ. This CDR3 spans 15 amino acids. This CDR3 reads CASSYRTPSFDTQYF.

V is TRBV9 and J is TRBJ2-7; TCRdb calls TRBD1, which cannot be checked without DNA. CDR1 is SGDLS, CDR2 YYNGEE, per germline. The CDR3 loop spans 16 amino acids. The CDR3: CASSVGTGTSSYEQYF.

The chain couples TRBV15 to TRBJ2-3; without DNA, the TCRdb call of TRBD1 cannot be checked. Germline V gene sequence: CDR1 LNHNV, CDR2 YYDKDF (reference sequence). CDR3 size: 13 residues. CDR3 loop: CATSTRSTDTQYF. The full variable domain, completed using reference TRBV15 and TRBJ2-3, is DAMVIQNPRYQVTQFGKPVTLSCSQTLNHNVMYWYQQKSSQAPKLLFHYYDKDFNNEADTPDNFQSRRPNTSFCFLDIRSPGLGDTAMYLCATSTRSTDTQYFGPGTRLTVL.

The chain couples TRBV28 to TRBJ2-6; there is no DNA to check the TCRdb D call of TRBD1. The CDR3 is made up of 16 amino acids. Germline V gene data show CDR1 as MDHEN and CDR2 as SYDVKM. This chain's CDR3 is CASSPVFASGANVLTF.

J is TRBJ2-3 and V is TRBV7-9; TCRdb's D call, TRBD1, is unchecked because there is no DNA. Per the germline V gene, CDR1 is SEHNR and CDR2 is FQNEAQ (reference sequence). This CDR3 is 16 amino acids long. The CDR3 region is CASSAPPGGRTDTQYF.